This TCR beta chain was identified during a study of blood T cells in healthy people across ages. Trimming took off 2 bases at V and 8 bases at J, with 7 bases between the two ends. This CDR3 contains 12 residues. Germline V gene sequence: CDR1 MNHNY, CDR2 SVGAGI (reference sequence). Primed by a sample-barcoded 5' primer and a J-beta primer mix, a second PCR proceeded for 7 to 11 cycles. TCRdb recomputed calls from the 5' RACE reads with MiXCR, one row per CDR3 protein. The table shows around 1,500,000 distinct CDR3 sequences, with roughly 40% occurring only once. The source material was blood. This sequence joins TRBV6-6 and TRBJ1-5; no reliable D call. This sequence was found in a young woman in good health. The CDR3 coding sequence is TGTGCCAGCAGTTACCAAGTGGAGCCCCAGCATTTT. It encodes CASSYQVEPQHF.